A selection of T cell receptor beta chains follows, all from one sample in a study of blood T cell repertoires in COVID-19. Sequenced by immunoSEQ multiplex PCR; TCRdb stores in-frame clones only, minus some. The repertoire holds about 64,000 clones, with around four fifths as singletons. The sequencing input was peripheral blood. The origin of the receptors is a man older than 75 with acute or convalescent COVID-19. The CDR3 runs from the conserved cysteine through the conserved F or W. D genes are given only for firm matches. Rows may omit the clone size; those that give it use once, few, many or a size class.

D	V	size	J	CDR3	DNA
NA	TRBV28	NA	TRBJ1-1	CASSLFNTEAFF	TGTGCCAGCAGTCTTTTCAACACTGAAGCTTTCTTT
NA	TRBV3-1/TRBV3-2	NA	TRBJ2-7	CASSQDLRGLNSYEQYF	TGTGCCAGCAGCCAAGATCTTAGGGGACTGAACTCCTACGAGCAGTACTTC
NA	TRBV24-1	NA	TRBJ2-7	CATRGKKGAYEQYF	TGTGCCACCAGGGGAAAGAAAGGGGCCTACGAGCAGTACTTC
NA	TRBV13	NA	TRBJ1-4	CASTPGGSEKLFF	TGTGCCAGCACGCCGGGCGGGAGTGAAAAACTGTTTTTT
TRBD1	TRBV3-1/TRBV3-2	NA	TRBJ1-1	CASSQQTTGGAYTEAFF	TGTGCCAGCAGCCAGCAAACGACAGGGGGGGCCTACACTGAAGCTTTCTTT
NA	TRBV5-6	NA	TRBJ1-2	CASSPGEHGYTF	TGTGCCAGCAGCCCTGGGGAGCATGGCTACACCTTC
NA	TRBV24-1	NA	TRBJ1-2	CATSDLGLFRVFNYGYTF	TGTGCCACCAGTGATTTGGGCCTCTTTCGGGTTTTTAACTATGGCTACACCTTC
TRBD1	TRBV19	NA	TRBJ1-5	CASSMTGEQPQHF	TGTGCCAGTAGTATGACAGGGGAACAGCCCCAGCATTTT
NA	TRBV3-1/TRBV3-2	NA	TRBJ2-5	CASSQGGGTTQETQYF	TGTGCCAGCAGCCAGGGGGGCGGGACTACACAAGAGACCCAGTACTTC
TRBD2	TRBV2	NA	TRBJ2-1	CASRVGTSGPYNEQFF	TGTGCCAGCAGGGTAGGGACTAGCGGGCCCTACAATGAGCAGTTCTTC
TRBD1	TRBV20-1	few	TRBJ1-1	CSARTGSQAFF	TGCAGTGCTAGGACAGGGTCTCAAGCTTTCTTT
NA	TRBV18	NA	TRBJ2-5	CASSPGGGEETQYF	TGTGCCAGCTCACCAGGGGGCGGTGAAGAGACCCAGTACTTC